Listed below are T cell receptor beta chains from one sample, sequenced in a study of blood T cell repertoires in COVID-19. The protocol was immunoSEQ multiplex PCR, while the TCRdb copy is restricted to in-frame clones and leaves out a portion. The table records 130,000 or so clones, roughly four fifths of them present only once. Sample: peripheral blood. These receptors were taken from a human donor in a cohort sampled during active COVID-19. The CDR3 runs from the conserved cysteine through the conserved F or W. A D gene is named only where the DNA matches it firmly. Clone size is given for some rows only: seen once, a few or many times, or a class if the clone is expanded.

v_gene,d_gene,j_gene,abundance,CDR3aa,CDR3nt
TRBV5-1,.,TRBJ2-1,.,CASSLSYEQFF,TGCGCCAGCAGCTTGAGCTATGAGCAGTTCTTC
TRBV10-3,TRBD2,TRBJ2-3,.,CAISESTSGNPSDTQYF,TGTGCCATCAGTGAGTCGACTAGCGGGAACCCCTCAGATACGCAGTATTTT
TRBV28,.,TRBJ1-2,.,CASTTLGQTNYGYTF,TGTGCCAGCACCACCCTGGGACAAACTAACTATGGCTACACCTTC
TRBV4-3,.,TRBJ2-1,.,CASSQNLQGLEYNEQFF,TGCGCCAGCAGCCAAAATCTTCAGGGGTTGGAGTACAATGAGCAGTTCTTC
TRBV5-4,TRBD2,TRBJ2-2,.,CASQLAGGVDGGELFF,TGTGCCAGCCAACTAGCGGGTGGGGTTGATGGCGGGGAGCTGTTTTTT
TRBV28,TRBD1,TRBJ1-2,.,CASSLSLGGVYGYTF,TGTGCCAGCAGTTTATCATTAGGGGGCGTCTATGGCTACACCTTC
TRBV7-9,.,TRBJ2-6,.,CASSLVAVLSGANVLTF,TGTGCCAGCAGCTTAGTAGCGGTTCTCTCTGGGGCCAACGTCCTGACTTTC
TRBV7-6,TRBD1,TRBJ1-1,few,CASSKRTGLTGEAFF,TGTGCCAGCAGCAAACGGACAGGTCTGACAGGTGAAGCTTTCTTT
TRBV19,TRBD2,TRBJ2-1,.,CASSRTSGDNEQFF,TGTGCCAGTAGTAGGACTAGCGGGGACAATGAGCAGTTCTTC
TRBV5-1,TRBD1,TRBJ2-7,.,CASRRQGAVNEQYF,TGCGCCAGCAGACGACAGGGCGCAGTAAACGAGCAGTACTTC
TRBV7-3,.,TRBJ2-3,many,CASSVRGADTQYF,TGTGCCAGCAGCGTCCGGGGGGCCGATACGCAGTATTTT
TRBV30,TRBD1,TRBJ1-5,.,CAWSLDRGRQPQHF,TGTGCCTGGAGCCTGGACAGGGGGCGGCAGCCCCAGCATTTT
TRBV5-1,TRBD2,TRBJ2-5,.,CASSIPLAGGQETQYF,TGCGCCAGCAGCATACCCCTCGCGGGAGGACAAGAGACCCAGTACTTC
TRBV4-3,TRBD2,TRBJ2-3,.,CASSQDGSGSPDTQYF,TGCGCCAGCAGCCAAGATGGAAGCGGGAGCCCAGATACGCAGTATTTT
TRBV18,.,TRBJ2-1,.,CASSPDREDNEQFF,TGTGCCAGCTCACCAGACAGGGAGGACAATGAGCAGTTCTTC
TRBV18,TRBD1,TRBJ1-1,.,CASSPSRTGDFTEAFF,TGTGCCAGCTCACCTAGTAGGACAGGGGATTTCACTGAAGCTTTCTTT
TRBV2,.,TRBJ2-1,.,CASSESLSSYNEQFF,TGTGCCAGCAGTGAAAGCTTGAGCTCCTACAATGAGCAGTTCTTC
TRBV15,.,TRBJ2-3,once,CATSRDSRAPSTDTQYF,TGTGCCACCAGCAGAGATTCGCGGGCCCCCAGCACAGATACGCAGTATTTT
TRBV27,TRBD1,TRBJ2-4,.,CASSPRPPGQGTLAKNIQYF,TGTGCCAGCAGTCCGAGACCTCCGGGACAGGGCACCTTAGCCAAAAACATTCAGTACTTC
TRBV5-1,.,TRBJ2-7,.,CASSRTWRGEQYF,TGCGCCAGCAGCCGGACCTGGCGGGGCGAGCAGTACTTC
TRBV7-2,.,TRBJ2-7,once,CASSLSPQNEQYF,TGTGCCAGCAGCTTAAGTCCCCAGAACGAGCAGTACTTC
TRBV24-1,TRBD2,TRBJ2-1,.,CATSDPGTSGSRVYNEQFF,TGTGCCACCAGTGATCCCGGGACTAGCGGGAGTAGGGTCTACAATGAGCAGTTCTTC
TRBV11-2,.,TRBJ2-5,once,CASSLGLAGQQETQYF,TGTGCCAGCAGCTTAGGACTGGCGGGACAGCAAGAGACCCAGTACTTC
TRBV18,.,TRBJ2-6,.,CASSGAAGANVLTF,TGTGCCAGCTCCGGAGCCGCTGGGGCCAACGTCCTGACTTTC
TRBV3-1/TRBV3-2,TRBD1,TRBJ2-2,.,CASSPTGWAGELFF,TGTGCCAGCAGCCCGACAGGGTGGGCCGGGGAGCTGTTTTTT
TRBV6-1,.,TRBJ1-5,.,CASSDWGGQPQHF,TGTGCCAGCAGTGATTGGGGGGGACAGCCCCAGCATTTT
TRBV6-5,.,TRBJ1-1,.,CAITPGHNPEAFF,TGTGCCATAACACCGGGACATAATCCTGAAGCTTTCTTT
TRBV19,.,TRBJ2-5,.,CASSPRGETQYF,TGTGCCAGTAGCCCGCGCGGGGAGACCCAGTACTTC
TRBV27,TRBD2,TRBJ2-2,.,CASSLLAGVGGELFF,TGTGCCAGCAGTTTACTAGCGGGAGTAGGCGGGGAGCTGTTTTTT
TRBV6-5,.,TRBJ2-6,.,CASRYDRTSGANVLTF,TGTGCCAGCAGGTACGACAGGACCTCTGGGGCCAACGTCCTGACTTTC
TRBV23-1,TRBD1,TRBJ1-2,.,CASSPSQDRVIYGYTF,TGCGCCAGCAGTCCATCCCAAGACAGGGTGATCTATGGCTACACCTTC